These T cell receptor beta chains were read from a single sample in a study of shared clonotypes between healthy human individuals. Method: immunoSEQ multiplex PCR; TCRdb's copy keeps in-frame clones and lacks some. The data show some 1,600,000 clones, with about 98% seen just once and roughly 0.4% held by the top ten. Source material: naive CD4+ T cells sorted from blood. The source is a young man in good health. The CDR3 runs from the conserved cysteine through the conserved F or W. D genes are given only for firm matches. Rows may omit the clone size; those that give it use once, few, many or a size class.

NA | TRBJ2-7 | 12 | NA | TRBV5-1 | CASSLYAYEQYF | TGCGCCAGCAGCTTATATGCGTACGAGCAGTACTTC
TRBD2 | TRBJ2-5 | 15 | NA | TRBV5-1 | CASSFGLAGEETQYF | TGCGCCAGCAGTTTTGGACTAGCGGGAGAGGAGACCCAGTACTTC
TRBD1 | TRBJ1-2 | 15 | NA | TRBV5-4 | CASSSGDRVTYGYTF | TGTGCCAGCAGCTCGGGGGACAGGGTGACCTATGGCTACACCTTC
NA | TRBJ1-1 | 14 | NA | TRBV5-1 | CASSLDAGVAEAFF | TGCGCCAGCAGCTTGGACGCGGGGGTGGCTGAAGCTTTCTTT
TRBD2 | TRBJ2-1 | 16 | once | TRBV7-2 | CASSESPGLGGNEQFF | TGTGCCAGCAGCGAAAGTCCGGGACTAGGAGGCAATGAGCAGTTCTTC
TRBD1 | TRBJ2-1 | 14 | NA | TRBV18 | CASSPDRAYNEQFF | TGTGCCAGCTCACCCGACAGGGCTTACAATGAGCAGTTCTTC
NA | TRBJ1-1 | 11 | NA | TRBV25-1 | CASSYRNEAFF | TGTGCCAGCAGTTACAGAAATGAAGCTTTCTTT
NA | TRBJ2-5 | 14 | NA | TRBV5-4 | CASSLRDVQETQYF | TGTGCCAGCAGCTTGAGGGACGTCCAAGAGACCCAGTACTTC
NA | TRBJ2-7 | 15 | NA | TRBV30 | CAWSGNQRRPYEQYF | TGTGCCTGGAGTGGGAATCAGCGTCGACCCTACGAGCAGTACTTC
NA | TRBJ1-1 | 15 | NA | TRBV5-1 | CASSGEGFGHTEAFF | TGCGCCAGCAGCGGGGAGGGGTTCGGTCACACTGAAGCTTTCTTT
NA | TRBJ2-3 | 13 | NA | TRBV5-1 | CASSLGSTDTQYF | TGCGCCAGCAGCTTGGGTAGCACAGATACGCAGTATTTT
TRBD2 | TRBJ2-2 | 16 | NA | TRBV2 | CASRRLAGGWTGELFF | TGTGCCAGCAGGCGGCTAGCGGGAGGTTGGACCGGGGAGCTGTTTTTT
TRBD2 | TRBJ2-2 | 17 | NA | TRBV29-1 | CSVGGLAGGPGTGELFF | TGCAGCGTTGGGGGACTAGCGGGAGGGCCGGGCACCGGGGAGCTGTTTTTT
NA | TRBJ2-3 | 17 | NA | TRBV7-2 | CASSLAEAVPLGDTQYF | TGTGCCAGCAGCTTAGCCGAAGCGGTACCCTTGGGAGATACGCAGTATTTT
NA | TRBJ2-2 | 15 | once | TRBV11-3 | CASSWDRSKTGELFF | TGTGCCAGCAGCTGGGACCGAAGTAAGACCGGGGAGCTGTTTTTT
NA | TRBJ2-5 | 14 | NA | TRBV5-1 | CASSLAGHQETQYF | TGCGCCAGCAGCTTGGCAGGACACCAAGAGACCCAGTACTTC
TRBD1 | TRBJ2-7 | 17 | NA | TRBV4-2 | CASSQDRGLGVTYEQYF | TGTGCCAGCAGCCAAGATAGGGGGCTAGGGGTAACCTACGAGCAGTACTTC
NA | TRBJ1-5 | 13 | few | TRBV5-1 | CASSPDLNQPQHF | TGCGCCAGCAGCCCGGACCTTAATCAGCCCCAGCATTTT
TRBD2 | TRBJ2-7 | 15 | NA | TRBV2 | CASSLGLGWSYEQYF | TGTGCCAGCAGTCTTGGACTAGGATGGTCCTACGAGCAGTACTTC
NA | TRBJ2-1 | 15 | once | TRBV11-2 | CASSLRLGPDNEQFF | TGTGCCAGCAGCTTACGTCTCGGACCAGACAATGAGCAGTTCTTC
TRBD1 | TRBJ2-1 | 14 | NA | TRBV5-1 | CASSLGTGGNEQFF | TGCGCCAGCAGCTTGGGGACAGGGGGCAATGAGCAGTTCTTC